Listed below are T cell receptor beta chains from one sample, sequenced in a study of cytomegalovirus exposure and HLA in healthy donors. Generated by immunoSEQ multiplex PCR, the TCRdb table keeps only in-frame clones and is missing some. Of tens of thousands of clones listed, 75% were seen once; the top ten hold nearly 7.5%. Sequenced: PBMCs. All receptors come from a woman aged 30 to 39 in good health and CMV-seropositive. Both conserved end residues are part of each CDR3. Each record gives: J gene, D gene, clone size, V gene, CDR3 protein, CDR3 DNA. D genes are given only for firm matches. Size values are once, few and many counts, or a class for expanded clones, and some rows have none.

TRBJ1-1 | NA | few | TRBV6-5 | CASRQLLENTEAFF | TGTGCCAGCAGACAACTACTCGAGAACACTGAAGCTTTCTTT
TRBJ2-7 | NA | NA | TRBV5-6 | CASSLQSYEQYF | TGTGCCAGCAGCTTGCAATCCTACGAGCAGTACTTC
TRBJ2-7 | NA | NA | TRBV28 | CASSLFGGMGYEQYF | TGTGCCAGCAGTTTATTTGGGGGCATGGGCTACGAGCAGTACTTC
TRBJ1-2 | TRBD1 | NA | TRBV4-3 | CASSQGYGQGAANHYGYTF | TGCGCCAGCAGCCAAGGGTATGGGCAGGGGGCAGCGAATCACTATGGCTACACCTTC
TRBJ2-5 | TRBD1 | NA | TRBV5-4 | CASSLPGTGFGIRETQYF | TGTGCCAGCAGCTTGCCTGGGACAGGGTTCGGGATCCGAGAGACCCAGTACTTC
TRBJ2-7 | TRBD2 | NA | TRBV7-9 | CASSAGGNIYEQYF | TGTGCCAGCAGCGCGGGGGGGAATATCTACGAGCAGTACTTC
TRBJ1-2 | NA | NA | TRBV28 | CASSPEGVGGYGYTF | TGTGCCAGCAGTCCCGAGGGGGTAGGTGGATATGGCTACACCTTC
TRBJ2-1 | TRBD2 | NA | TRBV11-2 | CASSPLDGSGRQPQFF | TGTGCCAGCAGCCCCCTTGACGGTAGCGGGAGGCAACCGCAGTTCTTC
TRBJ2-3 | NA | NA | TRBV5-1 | CASSLGGPGSDTQYF | TGCGCCAGCAGCTTGGGCGGGCCTGGGTCAGATACGCAGTATTTT
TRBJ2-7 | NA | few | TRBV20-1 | CSAKEYEQYF | TGCAGTGCTAAGGAGTACGAGCAGTACTTC
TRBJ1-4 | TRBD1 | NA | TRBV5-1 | CASSFGTGRTEKLFF | TGCGCCAGCAGCTTCGGGACAGGGAGGACTGAAAAACTGTTTTTT
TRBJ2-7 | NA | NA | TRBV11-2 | CASSSITGNRVYEQYF | TGTGCCAGCAGCTCAATAACAGGGAACAGGGTCTACGAGCAGTACTTC
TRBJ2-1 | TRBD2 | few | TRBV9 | CASSVEGGPGNEQFF | TGTGCCAGCAGCGTCGAGGGAGGGCCAGGCAATGAGCAGTTCTTC
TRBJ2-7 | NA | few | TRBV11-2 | CASSTTYYEQYF | TGTGCCAGCAGCACCACATACTACGAGCAGTACTTC
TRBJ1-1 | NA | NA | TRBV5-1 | CASSFHLNTEAFF | TGCGCCAGCAGCTTCCATTTGAACACTGAAGCTTTCTTT
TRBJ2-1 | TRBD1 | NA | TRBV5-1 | CASSSGTGNYNEQFF | TGCGCCAGCAGCTCGGGGACAGGTAACTACAATGAGCAGTTCTTC
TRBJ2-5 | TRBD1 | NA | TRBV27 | CASSSPSRGQKETQYF | TGTGCCAGCAGTTCCCCCTCCAGGGGGCAGAAAGAGACCCAGTACTTC
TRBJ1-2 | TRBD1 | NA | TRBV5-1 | CASSVDRANYGYTF | TGCGCCAGCAGCGTGGACAGGGCTAACTATGGCTACACCTTC
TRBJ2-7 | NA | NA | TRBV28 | CASSPQGLREQYF | TGTGCCAGCAGCCCTCAAGGACTTCGCGAGCAGTACTTC
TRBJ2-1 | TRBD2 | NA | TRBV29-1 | CSVEGTSGLGNEQFF | TGCAGCGTTGAAGGGACTAGCGGCCTTGGAAATGAGCAGTTCTTC
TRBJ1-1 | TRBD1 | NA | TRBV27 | CASSPRTGGWDTEAFF | TGTGCCAGCAGTCCCCGGACAGGGGGATGGGACACTGAAGCTTTCTTT
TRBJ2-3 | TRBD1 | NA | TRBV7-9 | CASSAHRGRTDTQYF | TGTGCCAGCAGCGCCCACAGGGGGCGGACAGATACGCAGTATTTT
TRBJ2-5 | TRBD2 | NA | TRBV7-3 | CASSSSGRLGETQYF | TGTGCCAGCAGCTCGAGCGGGAGATTGGGGGAGACCCAGTACTTC
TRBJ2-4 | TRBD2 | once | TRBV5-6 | CASSFSSGTPLAKNIQYF | TGTGCCAGCAGCTTCAGCAGCGGGACCCCACTAGCCAAAAACATTCAGTACTTC
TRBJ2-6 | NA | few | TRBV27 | CASSLSSLSGANVLTF | TGTGCCAGCAGTTTATCGTCATTGTCTGGGGCCAACGTCCTGACTTTC
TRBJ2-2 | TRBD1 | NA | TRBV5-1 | CASSSQGANTGELFF | TGCGCCAGCAGCTCGCAGGGGGCGAACACCGGGGAGCTGTTTTTT
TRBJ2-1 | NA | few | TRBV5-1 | CASSLAGFSYNEQFF | TGCGCCAGCAGCTTGGCGGGATTCTCCTACAATGAGCAGTTCTTC
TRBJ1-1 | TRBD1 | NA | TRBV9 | CASSVVETGIGTEAFF | TGTGCCAGCAGCGTAGTAGAGACAGGGATAGGCACTGAAGCTTTCTTT
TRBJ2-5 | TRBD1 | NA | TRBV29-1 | CSVAGTGGFRAQYF | TGCAGCGTCGCCGGGACAGGGGGGTTTCGGGCCCAGTACTTC
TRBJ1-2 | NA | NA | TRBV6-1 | CASSEGQTANYGYTF | TGTGCCAGCAGTGAAGGACAGACTGCCAACTATGGCTACACCTTC
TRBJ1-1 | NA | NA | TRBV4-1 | CASRSQVMANTEAFF | TGCGCCAGCCGGTCCCAGGTAATGGCGAACACTGAAGCTTTCTTT
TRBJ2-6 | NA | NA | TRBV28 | CASSLLGPFSGANVLTF | TGTGCCAGCAGTTTGCTGGGGCCATTCTCTGGGGCCAACGTCCTGACTTTC
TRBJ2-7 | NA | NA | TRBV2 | CASTRTGNYEQYF | TGTGCCAGCACTCGGACTGGTAACTACGAGCAGTACTTC
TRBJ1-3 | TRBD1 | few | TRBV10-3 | CASGTGGLNTIYF | TGTGCCAGCGGGACAGGGGGTCTAAACACCATATATTTT
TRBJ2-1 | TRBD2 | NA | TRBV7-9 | CASSFPGTSGRRNEQFF | TGTGCCAGCAGCTTTCCCGGAACTAGCGGGAGGCGGAATGAGCAGTTCTTC
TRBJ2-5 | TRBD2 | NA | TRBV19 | CASSRTSGSLETQYF | TGTGCCAGTAGTCGGACTAGCGGGAGTTTGGAGACCCAGTACTTC
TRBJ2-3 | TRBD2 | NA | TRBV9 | CASSVAGLAGGGTDTQYF | TGTGCCAGCAGCGTAGCGGGACTAGCGGGAGGTGGAACAGATACGCAGTATTTT
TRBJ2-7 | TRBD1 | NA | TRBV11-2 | CASSSLRTGTGVVAYEQYF | TGTGCCAGCAGCTCACTTAGAACCGGGACAGGGGTGGTGGCCTACGAGCAGTACTTC
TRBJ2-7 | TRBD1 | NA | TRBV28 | CASSLWTGQGRNEQYF | TGTGCCAGCAGTTTATGGACGGGACAGGGGAGGAACGAGCAGTACTTC
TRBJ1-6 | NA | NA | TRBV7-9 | CASSPSSYNSPLHF | TGTGCCAGCAGCCCTAGCTCCTATAATTCACCCCTCCACTTT